In this sample, the clone carrying this TCR beta chain turned up many times. Its antigen remains unknown. The library was built from about 400 ng RNA with molecular barcoded adaptors for alpha/delta and beta/gamma chains. TCRdb reprocessed the reads with MiXCR, giving one entry per CDR3 protein. The sample shows approximately 37,000 distinct CDR3 sequences, 13% to 15% of them seen only once. The V end lost 2 bases, the J end lost 0 bases, and 10 bases lay between the germline ends. The CDR3 has 15 amino acids. Germline lookup yields CDR1 SGHTS and CDR2 YDEGEE. This entry is derived from a study of read filtering for tumor transcriptome and immune sequencing. The study's findings and limits: RNA-seq captured clonotypes less deeply and reliably than IR-seq.

Sequencing was carried out using a population of CD138-negative cells sorted from bone marrow. The chain employs TRBV5-8 and TRBJ2-3; D unresolved. The receptor comes from a donor at least 40 years old with multiple myeloma. DNA for the CDR3: TGTGCCAGCAGCTTTCGGCTAGGGAGCACAGATACGCAGTATTTT. It codes for CASSFRLGSTDTQYF. Full variable domain (missing parts from reference TRBV5-8 and TRBJ2-3): EAGVTQSPTHLIKTRGQQATLRCSPISGHTSVYWYQQALGLGLQFLLWYDEGEERNRGNFPPRFSGRQFPNYSSELNVNALELEDSALYLCASSFRLGSTDTQYFGPGTRLTVL.